The 30 T cell receptor beta chains listed next were all sequenced from one sample in a study of cytomegalovirus exposure and HLA in healthy donors. Amplification used 60 Vbeta primers and 13 Jbeta primers. Repertoires were generated with immunoSEQ multiplex PCR, while TCRdb's copy carries only in-frame clones and drops some. Of around 230,000 clones in the sample, about 88% were seen once. The sequenced sample was PBMCs. These receptors were collected from a girl aged 2-10 years in good health and CMV-seronegative.

DNA for the CDR3: TGCGCCAGCTCACGAACGGGGGGATATAGCAATCAGCCCCAGCATTTT. Protein sequence: CASSRTGGYSNQPQHF. The chain employs TRBV4-1 and TRBJ1-5, with D perhaps TRBD1 (5 bases). CDR1 is MGHRA and CDR2 is YSYEKL in the germline V gene. This CDR3 has 16 residues. Trimming took 8 bases from V and 0 from J, leaving 17 bases between them.

The rearrangement uses TRBV5-1 and TRBJ2-5; possible D gene TRBD1, 5 bases. From germline, CDR1 is SGHRS and CDR2 YFSETQ. This CDR3 comprises 15 residues. Trimming left V 4 bases short and J 0 bases short, with 13 bases between. CDR3 amino acids: CASSQGQGNQETQYF. The CDR3 nucleotides read TGCGCCAGCAGCCAAGGGCAGGGTAACCAAGAGACCCAGTACTTC.

The J gene is TRBJ2-6, the V gene TRBV2, with D perhaps TRBD1 (6 bases). The CDR3 has 15 residues. Trimming stripped 6 bases from V and 2 bases from J, with 11 bases between. Germline V gives CDR1 SNHLY, CDR2 FYNNEI. CDR3 in amino acids: CASRAGVTGANVLTF. In DNA, the CDR3 is TGTGCCAGCAGGGCAGGGGTTACTGGGGCCAACGTCCTGACTTTC.

The chain combines TRBV7-9 with TRBJ2-4, with a tentative D call TRBD1 (6 bases). CDR1 and CDR2 from the germline V gene are SEHNR and FQNEAQ (reference sequence). Between the trimmed V and J ends, which lost 0 bases and 0 bases, there was a span of 12 bases. The CDR3 totals 17 residues. The DNA of the CDR3 is TGTGCCAGCAGCTTAGCTGGGACACGTCGAGCCAAAAACATTCAGTACTTC. Translation: CASSLAGTRRAKNIQYF.

Only a few counts were recorded for this clone. This chain joins TRBV5-1 and TRBJ2-2; D is possibly TRBD2 (7 bases). V lost 2 bases to trimming and J lost 3 bases, with 17 bases between them. From germline, CDR1 is SGHRS and CDR2 YFSETQ. CDR3 length equals 17 residues. CDR3: CASSFLGGRRDTGELFF. Written as DNA, the CDR3 is TGCGCCAGCAGCTTTCTGGGGGGGCGCCGGGACACCGGGGAGCTGTTTTTT.

There are a few counts of this clone. The J gene is TRBJ1-2, the V gene TRBV7-2; D is ambiguous. The CDR3 extends over 14 amino acids. Looked up from germline, CDR1 is SGHTA and CDR2 is FQGNSA. V was shortened by 5 bases and J by 6 bases, with 16 bases between the two germline ends. In DNA, the CDR3 is TGTGCCAGCAGCGCTAGCGGAGGAGGGCATGGCTACACCTTC. Encoded protein: CASSASGGGHGYTF.

The chain joins TRBV28 to TRBJ1-2; 7 nucleotides agree with TRBD1. V shed 3 bases and J 3 bases; nucleotides not matched to a gene: 7. The V gene's germline CDR1 is MDHEN and CDR2 SYDVKM. The CDR3 extends over 15 amino acids. The CDR3 here is CASSFPPTGDYGYTF. The CDR3 bases are TGTGCCAGCAGTTTCCCCCCCACAGGGGACTATGGCTACACCTTC.

The gene calls are TRBV27 and TRBJ2-3; D may be TRBD2 (5 bases). This CDR3 is built from 15 residues. V was cut by 5 bases and J by 2 bases, with 14 bases left in between. Germline V CDR1 and CDR2: MNHEY, SMNVEV (reference sequence). The DNA for the CDR3 is TGTGCCAGCAGTAATAGCGCGCCCACCACAGATACGCAGTATTTT. Its protein is CASSNSAPTTDTQYF.

J is TRBJ2-3 and V is TRBV9; 9 nucleotides align to TRBD2. CDR3 length: 17 amino acids. Germline V gene sequence: CDR1 SGDLS, CDR2 YYNGEE. Germline trimming cut 2 bases from V and 1 base from J; bases unmatched to any gene: 8. The DNA of the CDR3 is TGTGCCAGCAGCGTTTCGAGCGGGGGGCCGGGCACAGATACGCAGTATTTT. As protein: CASSVSSGGPGTDTQYF. The whole variable domain, filled in from reference TRBV9 and TRBJ2-3, reads DSGVTQTPKHLITATGQRVTLRCSPRSGDLSVYWYQQSLDQGLQFLIQYYNGEERAKGNILERFSAQQFPDLHSELNLSSLELGDSALYFCASSVSSGGPGTDTQYFGPGTRLTVL.

CDR3 protein: CASSLNPGRLDTEAFF. CDR3 sequence (DNA): TGTGCCAGCAGCTTAAACCCAGGGAGGCTCGACACTGAAGCTTTCTTT. The rearrangement uses TRBV7-3 and TRBJ1-1; D is perhaps TRBD1 (5 bases). This CDR3 spans 16 amino acids. Trimming took 1 base from V and 3 from J, leaving 15 bases between them. Looked up from germline, CDR1 is SGHTA and CDR2 is FQGTGA.

This chain joins TRBV23-1 and TRBJ2-3; 10 nucleotides agree with TRBD2. TRBV23-1 is an ORF; its function is uncertain. J was trimmed by 2 bases and V by 0 bases; bases with no gene match: 8. This CDR3 region has 18 residues. The CDR3 DNA sequence: TGCGCCAGCAGTCAATCGCCTAGCGGGAGCCCCCCCACAGATACGCAGTATTTT. Translating gives CASSQSPSGSPPTDTQYF.

The rearrangement uses TRBV7-9 and TRBJ2-3; TRBD2 agrees at 10 bases. CDR3 size: 19 residues. Germline CDR1 and CDR2: SEHNR and FQNEAQ (reference sequence). V dropped 5 bases and J dropped 2; count of bases not matched to a gene: 16. CDR3 nucleotide sequence: TGTGCCAGCAGCGGGGTGGCTCGGCGGACTAGCGGCTACACAGATACGCAGTATTTT. This translates into CASSGVARRTSGYTDTQYF.

The chain employs TRBV12-5 and TRBJ2-5, with 11 bases matching TRBD1. V was clipped by 5 bases and J by 4 bases; unmatched bases: 3. This CDR3 has 14 amino acids. The germline V gene encodes CDR1 LGHNT and CDR2 FRNRAP. CDR3 bases: TGTGCTAGTGGTAGGGGACAGGGGGGAGAGACCCAGTACTTC. Residues: CASGRGQGGETQYF.

This clone was picked up one time. The CDR3 spells CASSTLRQATNEKLFF. CDR3 bases: TGTGCCAGTAGTACACTCCGACAGGCAACTAATGAAAAACTGTTTTTT. This chain links TRBV19 with TRBJ1-4; possible D gene TRBD1, 6 bases. Per the germline V gene, CDR1 is LNHDA and CDR2 is SQIVND (reference sequence). CDR3 length: 16 amino acids. Trimming took 4 bases from V and 0 from J, leaving 12 bases between them.

The V gene is TRBV7-9, the J gene TRBJ1-2, with a weak D call TRBD1 (5 bases). Germline CDR1 SEHNR, CDR2 FQNEAQ (reference sequence). CDR3 length: 16 residues. V lost 3 bases and J lost 6, with 20 bases in between. CDR3 DNA: TGTGCCAGCAGCTTTCCAGGGCTCCCATTTGAGGATGGCTACACCTTC. Its translation: CASSFPGLPFEDGYTF.

The chain carries TRBV15 and TRBJ1-4; D is ambiguous. V dropped 4 bases and J dropped 4 bases, with 7 bases sitting between them. CDR3 length equals 13 residues. From germline, CDR1 is LNHNV and CDR2 YYDKDF (reference sequence). CDR3 in DNA: TGTGCCACCAGCAATGGACTTAATGAAAAACTGTTTTTT. Protein: CATSNGLNEKLFF.

V and J are TRBV5-6 and TRBJ1-2; possible D gene TRBD1, 5 bases. This CDR3 spans 15 amino acids. CDR1 and CDR2 (germline): SGHDT, YYEEEE. V lost 3 bases to trimming and J lost 8 bases, with 20 bases between them. The DNA of the CDR3 is TGTGCCAGCAGCTCTCCGTGGGGGGGAGCGGGGGGCTACACCTTC. Residues: CASSSPWGGAGGYTF.

The chain is built from TRBV18 and TRBJ2-5; TRBD2 matches at 8 bases. The CDR3 contains 14 residues. CDR1 and CDR2 (germline): KGHSH, LQKENI. V was pared by 2 bases and J by 1 base, with 0 bases of the junction left unmatched. The CDR3 loop is CASSPTSGQETQYF. The DNA of the CDR3 is TGTGCCAGCTCACCAACTAGCGGCCAAGAGACCCAGTACTTC.

This chain uses TRBV4-1 with TRBJ2-2; the D is unclear. Trimming left V 0 bases short and J 7 bases short, with 12 bases between. CDR1 and CDR2 (germline): MGHRA, YSYEKL. CDR3 length: 15 amino acids. The CDR3 loop is CASSQEAKSSGELFF. For the CDR3, the DNA is TGCGCCAGCAGCCAAGAAGCCAAATCGAGCGGGGAGCTGTTTTTT.

V is TRBV5-1 and J is TRBJ2-3; TRBD2 agrees at 15 bases. Germline lookup yields CDR1 SGHRS and CDR2 YFSETQ. The ends lost 4 bases at V and 3 bases at J; junction bases unmatched: 9. This CDR3 has 18 amino acids. CDR3 in amino acids: CASSRGTSGRRGTDTQYF. The DNA of the CDR3 is TGCGCCAGCAGCCGGGGGACTAGCGGGAGGCGGGGAACAGATACGCAGTATTTT. Together with reference TRBV5-1 and TRBJ2-3, the CDR3 gives the full variable domain: KAGVTQTPRYLIKTRGQQVTLSCSPISGHRSVSWYQQTPGQGLQFLFEYFSETQRNKGNFPGRFSGRQFSNSRSEMNVSTLELGDSALYLCASSRGTSGRRGTDTQYFGPGTRLTVL.

The chain combines TRBV7-9 with TRBJ2-4; 13 bases match TRBD2. CDR3 size: 15 residues. Trimming took 6 bases from V and 9 from J; bases not matched to a gene: 8. Looked up from germline, CDR1 is SEHNR and CDR2 is FQNEAQ (reference sequence). In DNA form, the CDR3 reads TGTGCCAGCAGTGTTGGACTAGCGGGAGTAGGCATTCAGTACTTC. Translated, it gives CASSVGLAGVGIQYF.

This chain joins TRBV2 and TRBJ1-6; no reliable D call. Deletions cut 1 base from V and 9 bases from J, with 7 bases between. Germline V gene lookup returns CDR1 SNHLY and CDR2 FYNNEI. This CDR3 has 13 amino acids. DNA for the CDR3: TGTGCCAGCAGTGAAGAGAGTGCTTCACCCCTCCACTTT. Protein sequence: CASSEESASPLHF. Full variable domain (outside the CDR3, taken from reference TRBV2 and TRBJ1-6): EPEVTQTPSHQVTQMGQEVILRCVPISNHLYFYWYRQILGQKVEFLVSFYNNEISEKSEIFDDQFSVERPDGSNFTLKIRSTKLEDSAMYFCASSEESASPLHFGNGTRLTVT.

This clone appeared a few times. The chain recombines TRBV6-6 with TRBJ2-5; the D is unclear. The germline V gene encodes CDR1 MNHNY and CDR2 SVGAGI (reference sequence). This CDR3 comprises 13 residues. With 5 bases removed from V and 4 bases from J, the gap between germline ends came to 11 bases. CDR3 nucleotides: TGTGCCAGCAGTCGACTTGCACGAGAGACCCAGTACTTC. It translates to CASSRLARETQYF.

J is TRBJ2-3 and V is TRBV2, with no clear D. Germline CDR1 SNHLY, CDR2 FYNNEI. The germline V and J ends were trimmed by 7 bases and 4 bases, with 15 bases remaining between them. This CDR3 spans 14 amino acids. CDR3 sequence (DNA): TGTGCCAGCACCCTACCCGTGGGCGCAGATACGCAGTATTTT. Translating gives CASTLPVGADTQYF.

The chain recombines TRBV5-1 with TRBJ2-2; weak D call: TRBD1 (5 bases). V dropped 0 bases and J dropped 3 bases, with 12 bases sitting between them. The CDR3 has 16 residues. The V gene's germline CDR1 is SGHRS and CDR2 YFSETQ. The chain's CDR3 is CASSLVWGRDTGELFF. The CDR3 region has the DNA TGCGCCAGCAGCTTGGTTTGGGGCAGAGACACCGGGGAGCTGTTTTTT.

V and J are TRBV6-5 and TRBJ2-3; 8 positions match TRBD1. Germline assignment: CDR1 MNHEY and CDR2 SVGAGI. Trimming cost V 6 bases and J 0 bases; bases outside gene matches: 5. The CDR3 is 15 amino acids. The CDR3 bases are TGTGCCAGCAGCAGGGACAGGAGTAGCACAGATACGCAGTATTTT. Translated, it gives CASSRDRSSTDTQYF.

The rearrangement uses TRBV15 and TRBJ1-1; D ambiguous. This CDR3 spans 14 amino acids. Germline V gene data show CDR1 as LNHNV and CDR2 as YYDKDF (reference sequence). V was shortened by 0 bases and J by 4 bases, with 9 bases between the two germline ends. DNA of the CDR3: TGTGCCACCAGCAGAGATACAAGGAGCACTGAAGCTTTCTTT. This sequence encodes CATSRDTRSTEAFF.

The CDR3 DNA is TGTGCCAGCAGCCTACGGACAGACGCAACTAATGAAAAACTGTTTTTT. Protein sequence: CASSLRTDATNEKLFF. The rearrangement joins TRBV7-6 to TRBJ1-4; weak D call: TRBD1 (6 bases). CDR3 length equals 16 residues. Germline V gene data show CDR1 as SGHVS and CDR2 as FNYEAQ. The V gene lost 5 bases and the J gene lost 0 bases, with 13 bases spanning the gap.

V usage is TRBV6-5 and J usage is TRBJ1-3; no definite D call. Per the germline V gene, CDR1 is MNHEY and CDR2 is SVGAGI. The V gene lost 1 base and the J gene lost 2 bases, with 6 bases spanning the gap. CDR3 length: 14 residues. The CDR3 nucleotides are TGTGCCAGCAGTTACTTAGCGGCTGGAAACACCATATATTTT. Translating it yields CASSYLAAGNTIYF.

This chain connects TRBV10-1 to TRBJ2-1; 8 bases align to TRBD2. Unmatched junction bases numbered 10, after V lost 6 bases and J lost 3 bases. CDR1 and CDR2 from the germline V gene are WNHNN and SYGVQD (reference sequence). The CDR3 runs to 16 residues. CDR3 loop: CASSDERGGLYNEQFF. In DNA, the CDR3 is TGCGCCAGCAGCGACGAACGCGGGGGGCTCTACAATGAGCAGTTCTTC.